A selection of T cell receptor beta chains follows, all from one sample in a study of cytomegalovirus exposure and HLA in healthy donors. The table came from immunoSEQ multiplex PCR; TCRdb's copy has only in-frame clones and leaves some out. The table lists about 230,000 clones, just over 75% of them singletons. Sequenced material: PBMCs. The origin of the receptors is a woman aged 60-75 years in good health and CMV-seropositive. CDR3s include the opening cysteine and the closing phenylalanine or tryptophan. A D gene is named only where the DNA matches it firmly. Part of the rows lack a size; the others show once, few, many or a class for expanded clones.

d_gene,v_gene,abundance,j_gene,CDR3aa,CDR3nt
NA,TRBV18,NA,TRBJ2-4,CASSPGQVVNIQYF,TGTGCCAGCTCACCTGGGCAGGTCGTCAACATTCAGTACTTC
NA,TRBV10-3,NA,TRBJ2-2,CAISGSGELFF,TGTGCCATCAGCGGGTCCGGGGAGCTGTTTTTT
TRBD2,TRBV5-1,once,TRBJ2-1,CASSYSGRGNEQFF,TGCGCCAGCAGCTATAGCGGGAGGGGCAATGAGCAGTTCTTC
NA,TRBV2,few,TRBJ2-5,CASRPDLGQETQYF,TGTGCCAGCAGACCGGACTTAGGACAAGAGACCCAGTACTTC
TRBD1,TRBV11-1,NA,TRBJ1-5,CASSPGTGNNQPQHF,TGTGCCAGCAGCCCAGGGACAGGGAACAATCAGCCCCAGCATTTT
TRBD1,TRBV7-3,NA,TRBJ1-4,CASSTTGGQNEKLFF,TGTGCCAGCAGCACAACAGGGGGCCAAAATGAAAAACTGTTTTTT
TRBD2,TRBV11-2,NA,TRBJ2-7,CASRGGVYEQYF,TGTGCCAGCAGGGGGGGGGTTTACGAGCAGTACTTC
TRBD1,TRBV7-3,NA,TRBJ1-1,CASSPGTGEPAFF,TGTGCCAGCAGCCCCGGGACAGGGGAGCCGGCTTTCTTT
NA,TRBV10-3,NA,TRBJ1-4,CATYNEKLFF,TGTGCCACTTATAATGAAAAACTGTTTTTT
NA,TRBV4-3,NA,TRBJ2-1,CASSRKGRDDEQFF,TGCGCCAGCAGCCGGAAAGGGCGGGACGATGAGCAGTTCTTC
TRBD2,TRBV6-1,NA,TRBJ2-3,CASSGAMGLAGGTDTQYF,TGTGCCAGCAGTGGGGCAATGGGACTAGCGGGGGGGACAGATACGCAGTATTTT
NA,TRBV6-6,NA,TRBJ1-5,CASSYSTVHYQPQHF,TGTGCCAGCAGTTACTCGACAGTTCATTATCAGCCCCAGCATTTT
NA,TRBV11-2,once,TRBJ2-1,CASSFLLNEQFF,TGTGCCAGCAGCTTTCTTCTGAATGAGCAGTTCTTC
NA,TRBV30,few,TRBJ1-1,CAWSLQEEAFF,TGTGCCTGGAGTTTACAAGAAGAAGCTTTCTTT
NA,TRBV6-6,NA,TRBJ2-7,CASRLDIFPYEQYF,TGTGCCAGCAGACTAGACATATTCCCCTACGAGCAGTACTTC
TRBD2,TRBV5-1,once,TRBJ2-5,CASRVERGDGETQYF,TGCGCCAGCAGAGTAGAGCGGGGGGACGGAGAGACCCAGTACTTC
TRBD1,TRBV9,few,TRBJ1-2,CASSVPRTGGDYGYTF,TGTGCCAGCAGCGTTCCCCGGACAGGGGGCGACTATGGCTACACCTTC
TRBD2,TRBV4-3,NA,TRBJ2-5,CASSLAGGPETQYF,TGCGCCAGCAGCCTAGCGGGGGGGCCTGAGACCCAGTACTTC
NA,TRBV5-1,NA,TRBJ2-2,CASSLNSFSNTGELFF,TGCGCCAGCAGCTTAAACAGCTTTTCGAACACCGGGGAGCTGTTTTTT
NA,TRBV9,NA,TRBJ2-1,CASSLLGAGAYNEQFF,TGTGCCAGCAGCCTCCTGGGGGCAGGGGCTTACAATGAGCAGTTCTTC
TRBD2,TRBV6-5,NA,TRBJ2-7,CASRGLAGGLYEQYF,TGTGCCAGCAGAGGACTAGCGGGGGGTCTCTACGAGCAGTACTTC
TRBD2,TRBV4-3,once,TRBJ2-3,CASSRTSGGAKDTQYF,TGCGCCAGCAGCAGGACTAGCGGGGGGGCCAAAGATACGCAGTATTTT
TRBD1,TRBV5-1,few,TRBJ2-7,CASSPRTGPYYEQYF,TGCGCCAGCAGCCCCAGGACAGGGCCCTACTACGAGCAGTACTTC
NA,TRBV5-6,once,TRBJ1-1,CASSSLDRNTEAFF,TGTGCCAGCAGCTCCCTAGACAGAAACACTGAAGCTTTCTTT
TRBD1,TRBV27,NA,TRBJ1-2,CASSPNFDRGSYTF,TGTGCCAGCAGTCCAAATTTCGACAGGGGAAGCTACACCTTC
NA,TRBV5-1,once,TRBJ1-2,CASSFGTETSETF,TGCGCCAGCAGTTTTGGGACTGAGACCTCGGAAACCTTC
NA,TRBV4-1,NA,TRBJ1-2,CASSQVPEQGAVYTF,TGCGCCAGCAGCCAAGTGCCGGAACAGGGTGCTGTCTACACCTTC
NA,TRBV10-3,NA,TRBJ2-5,CAISETIEKETQYF,TGTGCCATCAGTGAGACCATCGAGAAAGAGACCCAGTACTTC
NA,TRBV10-3,few,TRBJ2-7,CAISPGSYEQYF,TGTGCCATCAGTCCAGGCTCCTACGAGCAGTACTTC
NA,TRBV6-1,NA,TRBJ2-1,CASSEEGSYNEQFF,TGTGCCAGCAGTGAGGAGGGGTCCTACAATGAGCAGTTCTTC
NA,TRBV6-1,NA,TRBJ2-7,CASSEYYSYEQYF,TGTGCCAGCAGTGAATACTACTCCTACGAGCAGTACTTC
NA,TRBV6-6,NA,TRBJ1-2,CASSYGDRPNYGYTF,TGTGCCAGCAGTTACGGCGACAGACCTAACTATGGCTACACCTTC
NA,TRBV12-5,NA,TRBJ1-5,CASGDVGAGGNQPQHF,TGTGCTAGTGGTGATGTCGGGGCAGGGGGCAATCAGCCCCAGCATTTT
NA,TRBV28,NA,TRBJ1-3,CATSDGWGGSGNTIYF,TGTGCCACCAGCGACGGCTGGGGGGGAAGTGGAAACACCATATATTTT
TRBD2,TRBV30,NA,TRBJ2-7,CAWSDGTTYEQYF,TGTGCCTGGAGCGACGGGACTACCTACGAGCAGTACTTC
TRBD2,TRBV4-1,once,TRBJ2-7,CASSHGESGSTYEQYF,TGCGCCAGCAGCCATGGGGAGAGCGGGAGTACCTACGAGCAGTACTTC
TRBD2,TRBV7-2,NA,TRBJ2-7,CASSSRLAGVTYEQYF,TGTGCCAGCAGCTCTCGACTAGCGGGGGTTACCTACGAGCAGTACTTC
NA,TRBV28,NA,TRBJ1-1,CASSFTGWVNTEAFF,TGTGCCAGCAGTTTCACAGGGTGGGTGAACACTGAAGCTTTCTTT
NA,TRBV9,NA,TRBJ2-7,CASSVGGSYEQYF,TGTGCCAGCAGCGTAGGGGGCAGCTACGAGCAGTACTTC
NA,TRBV6-6,NA,TRBJ2-5,CASSYGARYQETQYF,TGTGCCAGCAGTTACGGGGCCAGGTACCAAGAGACCCAGTACTTC
TRBD2,TRBV5-8,NA,TRBJ2-1,CASSLAASGFNNEQFF,TGTGCCAGCAGCTTGGCGGCTAGCGGGTTCAACAATGAGCAGTTCTTC
TRBD1,TRBV5-4,NA,TRBJ2-4,CASTMDRAGNIQYF,TGTGCCAGCACCATGGACAGGGCCGGTAACATTCAGTACTTC
TRBD1,TRBV30,NA,TRBJ2-7,CAWSYAGGAGEQYF,TGTGCCTGGAGCTATGCAGGGGGCGCCGGGGAGCAGTACTTC
TRBD1,TRBV9,NA,TRBJ2-5,CASSPGTASFYQETQYF,TGTGCCAGCAGCCCAGGGACAGCTTCTTTTTACCAAGAGACCCAGTACTTC
TRBD2,TRBV25-1,NA,TRBJ2-1,CASSESISGRYEQFF,TGTGCCAGCAGTGAATCGATCAGCGGGAGGTATGAGCAGTTCTTC
NA,TRBV6-5,NA,TRBJ2-7,CASSYSGGQRYEQYF,TGTGCCAGCAGTTACTCTGGGGGCCAACGGTACGAGCAGTACTTC
NA,TRBV19,NA,TRBJ2-2,CASGSHGSTNTGELFF,TGTGCCAGTGGGTCCCACGGGTCTACGAACACCGGGGAGCTGTTTTTT
NA,TRBV5-1,NA,TRBJ1-1,CASSLAQGYITEAFF,TGCGCCAGCAGCTTGGCTCAGGGTTATATCACTGAGGCTTTCTTT
NA,TRBV7-8,NA,TRBJ1-2,CASSYAGGRANYGYTF,TGTGCCAGCAGCTACGCGGGTGGCAGAGCTAACTATGGCTACACCTTC
NA,TRBV5-6,few,TRBJ2-1,CASSGEASQFF,TGTGCCAGCAGCGGTGAGGCTAGCCAGTTCTTC